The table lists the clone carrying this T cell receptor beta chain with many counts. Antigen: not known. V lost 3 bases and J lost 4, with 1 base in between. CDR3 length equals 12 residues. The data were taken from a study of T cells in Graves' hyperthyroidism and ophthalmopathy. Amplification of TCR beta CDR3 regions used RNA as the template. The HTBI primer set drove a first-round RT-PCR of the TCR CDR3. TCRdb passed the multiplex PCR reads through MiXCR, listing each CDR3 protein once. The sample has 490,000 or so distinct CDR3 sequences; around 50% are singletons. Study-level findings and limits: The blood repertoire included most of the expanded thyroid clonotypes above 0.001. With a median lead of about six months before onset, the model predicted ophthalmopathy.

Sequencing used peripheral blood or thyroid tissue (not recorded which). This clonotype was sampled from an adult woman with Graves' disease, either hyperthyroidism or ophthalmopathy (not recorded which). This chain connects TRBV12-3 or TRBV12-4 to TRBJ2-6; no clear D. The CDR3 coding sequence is TGTGCCAGCAGTTTGGGGGCCAACGTCCTGACTTTC. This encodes CASSLGANVLTF.